The T cell receptor beta chain under discussion was sequenced for a study of blood T cell repertoires in COVID-19. As originally analysed: The authors estimated nucleated cell counts from reference gene primer amplification. TCRdb keeps only in-frame clones here, not all; method: immunoSEQ multiplex PCR. V and J calls and clone size are as listed in that table; D and trimming were resolved from the DNA. The sample has around 280,000 clones, approximately 83% seen once; the top ten hold 2% to 2.5%. The V gene end was trimmed by 3 bases and the J gene end by 0 bases; junction bases not matched to a gene: 5. The V gene's germline CDR1 is MNHEY and CDR2 SVGAGI. The CDR3 consists of 15 residues.

The specimen sequenced was peripheral blood. The chain joins TRBV6-5 to TRBJ2-7, with 7 bases fitting TRBD1. The TCR sequence derives from a woman under 40 who had recovered from COVID-19. DNA of the CDR3: TGTGCCAGCAGTTATACAGGGGACAACTCCTACGAGCAGTACTTC. It codes for CASSYTGDNSYEQYF.